The subject of this entry is one T cell receptor (beta chain). As yet, its antigen is unknown. With V trimmed by 3 bases and J by 3 bases, 5 bases remained unmatched. Germline V gene lookup returns CDR1 SEHNR and CDR2 FQNEAQ (reference sequence). This CDR3 is built from 15 residues. This specimen comes from a study of graft-versus-host responses after intestinal transplantation. Study-level findings and limits: Peak GvH clone levels in circulation were associated with early post-transplant HvG declines. Clonal ratios of graft-versus-host to host-versus-graft in allografts were high for patients exhibiting graft-donor T cell macrochimerism. GvH clonotypes were identified within recipient marrow, with a subset emerging first in ileum or blood.

The data were produced by immunoSEQ multiplex PCR, yet TCRdb's version contains in-frame clones alone and is incomplete. The sample lists around 100,000 clones; about 90% were seen once. Specimen: unstimulated CD4+ T cells sorted from spleen or lymph node cells, collected before intestinal transplant. This TCR was recovered from a human donor who received an intestinal transplant. The rearrangement joins TRBV7-9 to TRBJ2-1, with TRBD2 matching over 7 bases. The CDR3 region is CASSFSLADYNEQFF. DNA for the CDR3: TGTGCCAGCAGCTTCAGCCTAGCGGACTACAATGAGCAGTTCTTC.